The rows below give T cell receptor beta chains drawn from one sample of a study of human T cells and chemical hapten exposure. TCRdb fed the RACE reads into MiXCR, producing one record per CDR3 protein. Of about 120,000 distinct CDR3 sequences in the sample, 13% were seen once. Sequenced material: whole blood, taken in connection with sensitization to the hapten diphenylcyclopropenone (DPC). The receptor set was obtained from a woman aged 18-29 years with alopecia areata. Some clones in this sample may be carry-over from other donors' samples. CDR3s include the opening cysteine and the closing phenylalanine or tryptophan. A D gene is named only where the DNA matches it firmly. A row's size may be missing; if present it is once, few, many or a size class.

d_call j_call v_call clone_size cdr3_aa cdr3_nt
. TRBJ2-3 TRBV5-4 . CASSPTFSTDTQYF TGTGCCAGCAGCCCGACATTCAGCACAGATACGCAGTATTTT
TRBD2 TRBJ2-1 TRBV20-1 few CSALAPSGGQRTQFF TGCAGTGCCCTCGCACCCAGCGGGGGCCAGCGAACGCAGTTCTTC
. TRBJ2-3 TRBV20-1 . CSARIGTNFADTQYF TGCAGTGCTAGAATTGGGACAAATTTCGCAGATACGCAGTATTTT
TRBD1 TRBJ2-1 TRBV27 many CASSFPLGQGNNEQFF TGTGCCAGCAGTTTCCCTTTGGGACAGGGGAACAATGAGCAGTTCTTC
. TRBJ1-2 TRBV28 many CASTLGTGTTSGYTF TGTGCCAGCACTCTAGGGACCGGTACGACTAGTGGCTACACCTTC
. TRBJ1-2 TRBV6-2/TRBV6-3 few CASTPRRGTFYGYTF TGTGCCAGCACCCCTCGTCGCGGGACTTTCTATGGCTACACCTTC
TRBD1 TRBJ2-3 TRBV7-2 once CASSIQGAADTQYF TGTGCCAGCAGCATACAGGGGGCCGCAGATACGCAGTATTTT
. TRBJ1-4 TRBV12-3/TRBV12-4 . CASSFAGDEKLFF TGTGCCAGCAGTTTCGCAGGGGATGAAAAACTGTTTTTT
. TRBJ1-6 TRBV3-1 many CASSPFDSLNSPLHF TGTGCCAGCAGCCCGTTCGACAGCCTTAATTCACCCCTCCACTTT
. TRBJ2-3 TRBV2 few CASSERGRSTDTQYF TGTGCCAGCAGTGAACGGGGCAGGAGCACAGATACGCAGTATTTT
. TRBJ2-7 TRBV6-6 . CASSRSTQFNEQYF TGTGCCAGCAGTAGGTCCACGCAATTCAACGAGCAGTACTTC
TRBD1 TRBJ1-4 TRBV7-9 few CASSGAEQGGEKLFF TGTGCCAGCAGCGGAGCCGAACAGGGGGGAGAAAAACTGTTTTTT
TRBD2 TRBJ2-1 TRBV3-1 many CASSHEERGLSYNEQFF TGTGCCAGCAGCCATGAAGAGCGGGGGCTGTCCTACAATGAGCAGTTCTTC
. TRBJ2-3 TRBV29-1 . CSVDRGSTDTQYF TGCAGCGTTGACAGGGGTTCGACAGATACGCAGTATTTT
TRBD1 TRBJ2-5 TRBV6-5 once CASRVTGGQAETQYF TGTGCCAGCAGAGTGACAGGGGGCCAAGCGGAGACCCAGTACTTC
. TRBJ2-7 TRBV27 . CASSLVGQGIYEQYF TGTGCCAGCAGTTTAGTCGGGCAGGGAATTTACGAGCAGTACTTC
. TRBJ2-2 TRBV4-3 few CASSQGARDNTGELFF TGCGCCAGCAGCCAGGGCGCGCGGGACAACACCGGGGAGCTGTTTTTT
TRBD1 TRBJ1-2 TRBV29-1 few CSAGQGVGYGYTF TGCAGCGCGGGACAGGGGGTCGGCTATGGCTACACCTTC
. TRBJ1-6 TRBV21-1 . CASWDRGPDSPLHF TGTGCCAGCTGGGACAGGGGGCCGGATTCACCCCTCCACTTT
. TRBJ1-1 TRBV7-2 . CASSLARVSEAFF TGTGCCAGCAGCTTAGCCAGGGTTTCTGAAGCTTTCTTT
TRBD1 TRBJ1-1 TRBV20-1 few CSASEGAREGFF TGCAGTGCTAGTGAGGGGGCGCGGGAGGGCTTCTTT
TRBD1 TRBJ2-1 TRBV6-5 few CASSSGQGVNEQFF TGTGCCAGCAGTTCGGGACAGGGGGTCAATGAGCAGTTCTTC
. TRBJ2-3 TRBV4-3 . CASSQGMHRAAGDTQYF TGCGCCAGCAGCCAAGGAATGCACAGGGCCGCAGGGGATACGCAGTATTTT
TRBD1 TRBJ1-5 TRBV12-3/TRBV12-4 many CASTSTGDNQPQHF TGTGCCAGCACCTCGACAGGGGATAATCAGCCCCAGCATTTT
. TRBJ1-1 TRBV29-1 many CSVEGLAGSNTEAFF TGCAGCGTTGAAGGGTTGGCAGGTTCGAACACTGAAGCTTTCTTT
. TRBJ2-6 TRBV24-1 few CATSDYTGSGANVLTF TGTGCCACCAGTGATTATACAGGCTCTGGGGCCAACGTCCTGACTTTC
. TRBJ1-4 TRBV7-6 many CASSQFGGPNEKLFF TGTGCCAGCAGCCAATTCGGGGGCCCCAATGAAAAACTGTTTTTT
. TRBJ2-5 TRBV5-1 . CASSLGPPSGETQYF TGCGCCAGCAGCTTGGGACCCCCCTCCGGGGAGACCCAGTACTTC
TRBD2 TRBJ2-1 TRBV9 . CASSVELAGDYNEQFF TGTGCCAGCAGCGTAGAACTAGCGGGGGACTACAATGAGCAGTTCTTC
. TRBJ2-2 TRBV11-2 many CASSSGPTTGELFF TGTGCCAGCAGCTCGGGGCCCACCACCGGGGAGCTGTTTTTT
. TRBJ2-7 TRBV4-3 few CASSQQQTNYEQYF TGCGCCAGCAGCCAACAGCAGACCAACTACGAGCAGTACTTC
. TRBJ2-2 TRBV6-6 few CASRAGSGELFF TGTGCCAGCAGGGCAGGGTCCGGGGAGCTGTTTTTT
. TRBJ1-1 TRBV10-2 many CASSESGGRIAFF TGCGCCAGCAGTGAGTCGGGGGGGCGAATTGCTTTCTTT
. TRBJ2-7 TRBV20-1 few CSAREGNEQYF TGCAGTGCTAGGGAAGGAAACGAGCAGTACTTC
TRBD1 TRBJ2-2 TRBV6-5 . CASSPPGPGQGDIGELFF TGTGCCAGCAGCCCCCCGGGCCCGGGACAGGGAGATATCGGGGAGCTGTTTTTT
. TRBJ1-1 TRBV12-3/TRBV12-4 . CASTPVGGREDTEAFF TGTGCCAGCACCCCGGTAGGCGGCAGGGAGGACACTGAAGCTTTCTTT
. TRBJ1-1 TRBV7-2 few CASIPPRGVYTEAFF TGTGCCAGCATTCCACCTAGGGGGGTATACACTGAAGCTTTCTTT
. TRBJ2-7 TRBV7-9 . CASSSVLSYEQYF TGTGCCAGCAGTTCGGTACTCTCCTACGAGCAGTACTTC
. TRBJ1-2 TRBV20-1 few CAGGDSYGYTF TGCGCCGGGGGCGACTCCTATGGCTACACCTTC
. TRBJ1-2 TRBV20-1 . CSARSYGYTF TGCAGTGCTCGGAGCTATGGCTACACCTTC
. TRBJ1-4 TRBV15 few CATSPEWAASNEKLFF TGTGCCACCAGCCCAGAGTGGGCAGCCTCTAATGAAAAACTGTTTTTT
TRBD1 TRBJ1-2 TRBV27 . CASSLSTITGVNYGYTF TGTGCCAGCAGTTTATCGACGATAACAGGGGTTAACTATGGCTACACCTTC
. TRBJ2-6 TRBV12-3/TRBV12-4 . CASRGRGDLSGANVLTF TGTGCCAGCAGGGGGAGAGGTGACCTCTCTGGGGCCAACGTCCTGACTTTC
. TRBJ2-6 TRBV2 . CASSEGLGRVTSGANVLTF TGTGCCAGCAGTGAAGGGCTAGGCAGGGTTACTTCAGGGGCCAACGTCCTGACTTTC